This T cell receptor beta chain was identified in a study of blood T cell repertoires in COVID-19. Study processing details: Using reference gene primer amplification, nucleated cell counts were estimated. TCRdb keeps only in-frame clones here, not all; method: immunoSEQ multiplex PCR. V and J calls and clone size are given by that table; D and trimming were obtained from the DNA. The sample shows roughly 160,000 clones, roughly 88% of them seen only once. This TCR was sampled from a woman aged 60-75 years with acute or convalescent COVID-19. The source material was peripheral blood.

The CDR3 DNA sequence: TGTGCCAGCTCCTACTCAGGGCAAGGGGAGACCCAGTACTTC. Amino acid sequence: CASSYSGQGETQYF. The chain employs TRBV18 and TRBJ2-5, with D possibly matching TRBD1 (5 bases). CDR3 length equals 14 residues. Per germline, CDR1 KGHSH and CDR2 LQKENI. Trimming left V 6 bases short and J 5 bases short, with 16 bases between.